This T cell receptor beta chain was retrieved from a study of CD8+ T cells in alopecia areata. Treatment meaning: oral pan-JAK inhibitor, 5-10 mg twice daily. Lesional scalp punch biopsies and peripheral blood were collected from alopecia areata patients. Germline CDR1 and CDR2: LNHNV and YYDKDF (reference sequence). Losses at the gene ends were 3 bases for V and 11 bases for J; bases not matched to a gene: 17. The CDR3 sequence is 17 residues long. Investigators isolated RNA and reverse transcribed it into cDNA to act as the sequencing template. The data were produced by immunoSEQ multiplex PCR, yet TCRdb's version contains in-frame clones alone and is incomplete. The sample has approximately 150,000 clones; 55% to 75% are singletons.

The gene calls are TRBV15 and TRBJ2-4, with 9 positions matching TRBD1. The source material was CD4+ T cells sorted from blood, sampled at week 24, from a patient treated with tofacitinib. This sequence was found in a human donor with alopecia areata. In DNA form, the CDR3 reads TGTGCCACCAGCAGCGCGGACAGGGGAAACCGATTTTTTCTTCAGTACTTC. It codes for CATSSADRGNRFFLQYF. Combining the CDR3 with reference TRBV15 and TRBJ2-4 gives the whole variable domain DAMVIQNPRYQVTQFGKPVTLSCSQTLNHNVMYWYQQKSSQAPKLLFHYYDKDFNNEADTPDNFQSRRPNTSFCFLDIRSPGLGDTAMYLCATSSADRGNRFFLQYFGAGTRLSVL.